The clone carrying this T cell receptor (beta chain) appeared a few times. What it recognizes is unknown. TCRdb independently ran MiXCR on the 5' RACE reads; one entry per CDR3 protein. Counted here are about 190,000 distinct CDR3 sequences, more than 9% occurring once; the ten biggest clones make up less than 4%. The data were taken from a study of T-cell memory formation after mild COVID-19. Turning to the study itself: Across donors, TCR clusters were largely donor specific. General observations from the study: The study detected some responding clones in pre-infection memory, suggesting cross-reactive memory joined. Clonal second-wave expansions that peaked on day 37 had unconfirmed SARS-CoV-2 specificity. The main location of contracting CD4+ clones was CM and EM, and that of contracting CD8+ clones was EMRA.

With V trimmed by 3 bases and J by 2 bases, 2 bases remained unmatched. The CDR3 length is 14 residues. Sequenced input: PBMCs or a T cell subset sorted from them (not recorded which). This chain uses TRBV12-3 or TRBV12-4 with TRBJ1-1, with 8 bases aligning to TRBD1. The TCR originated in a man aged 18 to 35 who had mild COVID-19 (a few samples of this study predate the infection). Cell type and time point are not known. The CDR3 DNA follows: TGTGCCAGCAGTTTTCAGGGGGCTAACACTGAAGCTTTCTTT. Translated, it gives CASSFQGANTEAFF.